A single T cell receptor beta chain is shown here with its context. Sample treatment: randomized to nivolumab then ipilimumab (arm A) or the reverse (arm B). Sorted cells were live CD3+CD8+, lacking CD19 and CD56, from PBMCs. TCRdb's copy holds only in-frame clones and misses some; the assay was immunoSEQ multiplex PCR. The sample records about 17,000 clones, 60% to 80% being singletons. CDR3 size: 15 residues. Germline CDR1 and CDR2: LGHNA and YNFKEQ. Trimming shortened V by 2 bases and J by 4 bases, and 13 bases separated the two germline ends. This entry comes from a study of sequential checkpoint blockade in melanoma. As for the study in general: Arm A got nivolumab then ipilimumab; arm B the reverse, 1:1.

The J gene is TRBJ2-3, the V gene TRBV4-2, with D hard to call. The sample in question was CD8+ T cells sorted from blood (inferred from file names), obtained from a patient given nivolumab and ipilimumab in sequence. The TCR was taken from a human donor with melanoma. CDR3 sequence (DNA): TGTGCCAGCAGCCAAAAAAACTGGTCCCCAGATACGCAGTATTTT. Amino acids: CASSQKNWSPDTQYF.